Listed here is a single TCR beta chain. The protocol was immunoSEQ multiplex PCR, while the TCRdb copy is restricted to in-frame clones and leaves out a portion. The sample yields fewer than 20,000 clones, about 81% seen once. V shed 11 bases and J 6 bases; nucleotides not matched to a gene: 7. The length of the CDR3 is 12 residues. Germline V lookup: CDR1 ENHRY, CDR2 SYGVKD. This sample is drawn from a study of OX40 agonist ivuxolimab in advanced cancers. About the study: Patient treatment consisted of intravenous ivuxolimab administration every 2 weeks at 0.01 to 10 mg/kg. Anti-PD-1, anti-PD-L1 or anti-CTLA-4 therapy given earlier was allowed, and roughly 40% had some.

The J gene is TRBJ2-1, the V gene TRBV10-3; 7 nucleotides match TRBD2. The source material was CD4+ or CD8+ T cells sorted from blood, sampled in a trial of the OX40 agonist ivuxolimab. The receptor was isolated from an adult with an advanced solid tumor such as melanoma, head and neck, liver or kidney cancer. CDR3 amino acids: CASGSGTNEQFF. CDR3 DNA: TGTGCCTCCGGGAGCGGGACCAATGAGCAGTTCTTC.